The 30 T cell receptor beta chains presented below share a single source sample, sequenced in a study of cytomegalovirus exposure and HLA in healthy donors. The protocol was immunoSEQ multiplex PCR, while the TCRdb copy is restricted to in-frame clones and leaves out a portion. The sample contains around 400,000 clones, 86% of which appear only once. Sequenced input: PBMCs. The receptors were gathered from a woman younger than 35 in good health and CMV-seronegative.

The chain employs TRBV7-3 and TRBJ2-3; D is unclear. V lost 3 bases, J lost 1 base, and 11 bases lay in between. Germline-derived CDR1 and CDR2 are SGHTA and FQGTGA. The CDR3 covers 15 residues. In nucleotides, the CDR3 is TGTGCCAGCAGCTTGACTGGCCACGGCACAGATACGCAGTATTTT. This gives the protein CASSLTGHGTDTQYF.

The chain has TRBV15 and TRBJ2-3, with D unclear. Germline V gives CDR1 LNHNV, CDR2 YYDKDF (reference sequence). This CDR3 is 13 amino acids long. V was cut by 0 bases and J by 10 bases, with 11 bases left in between. CDR3 in amino acids: CATSRDPSGAQYF. The CDR3 DNA is TGTGCCACCAGCAGAGATCCGTCCGGTGCGCAGTATTTT.

The rearrangement uses TRBV7-9 and TRBJ2-7; a possible D gene is TRBD1 (5 bases). The CDR3 has 13 residues. The germline V gene encodes CDR1 SEHNR and CDR2 FQNEAQ (reference sequence). The germline V and J ends were trimmed by 5 bases and 6 bases, with 14 bases remaining between them. CDR3 in amino acids: CASSGAGSAEQYF. CDR3 nucleotides: TGTGCCAGCAGCGGGGCAGGGTCGGCCGAGCAGTACTTC.

The chain has TRBV13 and TRBJ1-1; no firm D call. Between the trimmed V and J ends, which lost 5 bases and 1 base, there was a span of 11 bases. CDR1 and CDR2 from the germline V gene are PRHDT and FYEKMQ (reference sequence). This CDR3 is 14 amino acids long. In nucleotides, the CDR3 is TGTGCCAGCAGCCGCCCGATGCGGAACACTGAAGCTTTCTTT. It codes for CASSRPMRNTEAFF. The full variable domain, its missing parts supplied by reference TRBV13 and TRBJ1-1, is AAGVIQSPRHLIKEKRETATLKCYPIPRHDTVYWYQQGPGQDPQFLISFYEKMQSDKGSIPDRFSAQQFSDYHSELNMSSLELGDSALYFCASSRPMRNTEAFFGQGTRLTVV.

The chain has TRBV9 and TRBJ2-1, with D perhaps matching TRBD2 (5 bases). Germline V gene data show CDR1 as SGDLS and CDR2 as YYNGEE. This CDR3 is built from 16 residues. Trimming took off 0 bases at V and 0 bases at J, with 10 bases between the two ends. This CDR3 is CASSVGGSHSYNEQFF. The DNA of the CDR3 is TGTGCCAGCAGCGTAGGAGGGTCTCACTCCTACAATGAGCAGTTCTTC. The whole variable domain, remainder taken from reference TRBV9 and TRBJ2-1, is DSGVTQTPKHLITATGQRVTLRCSPRSGDLSVYWYQQSLDQGLQFLIQYYNGEERAKGNILERFSAQQFPDLHSELNLSSLELGDSALYFCASSVGGSHSYNEQFFGPGTRLTVL.

This chain connects TRBV5-1 to TRBJ2-7; D might be TRBD2 (7 bases). There are 14 residues in the CDR3. V lost 4 bases to trimming and J lost 4 bases, with 15 bases between them. Looked up from germline, CDR1 is SGHRS and CDR2 is YFSETQ. The CDR3: CASSPRGPLYEQYF. The CDR3 DNA sequence: TGCGCCAGCAGCCCGCGGGGGCCCCTATACGAGCAGTACTTC.

The rearrangement links TRBV6-5 to TRBJ2-7; a possible D gene is TRBD1 (6 bases). Between the trimmed V and J ends, which lost 6 bases and 4 bases, there was a span of 19 bases. CDR3 length: 15 amino acids. CDR1 MNHEY and CDR2 SVGAGI come from the germline V gene. DNA of the CDR3: TGTGCCAGCAGAGCTAGGACAGCCCGAATATACGAGCAGTACTTC. Its protein product is CASRARTARIYEQYF.

This clone occurred once. The V gene is TRBV28, the J gene TRBJ2-3, with D unclear. The ends were cut back, 2 bases at V and 6 bases at J, with 18 bases in the middle. The CDR3 consists of 16 residues. Germline lookup yields CDR1 MDHEN and CDR2 SYDVKM. The CDR3 sequence is CASSLGQDDLVDTQYF. CDR3 coding DNA: TGTGCCAGCAGTTTAGGTCAGGATGATCTCGTTGATACGCAGTATTTT.

The chain has TRBV5-1 and TRBJ2-7, with TRBD1 matching 8 bases. This CDR3 spans 15 amino acids. The V gene's germline CDR1 is SGHRS and CDR2 YFSETQ. V shed 4 bases and J 1 base; nucleotides not matched to a gene: 7. CDR3 amino acids: CASSATGGASYEQYF. The CDR3 DNA is TGCGCCAGCAGCGCCACAGGGGGAGCATCCTACGAGCAGTACTTC.

This clone was observed a few times. The chain recombines TRBV30 with TRBJ2-2; 9 nucleotides agree with TRBD1. Looked up from germline, CDR1 is GTSNPN and CDR2 is SVGIG (reference sequence). Trimming took 5 bases from V and 9 from J; bases not matched to a gene: 7. This CDR3 region has 13 residues. The CDR3 DNA reads TGTGCCTGGGGGACAGGGTTGGTCCGGGAGCTGTTTTTT. Protein product: CAWGTGLVRELFF.

This clone was counted only a few times. The chain recombines TRBV27 with TRBJ1-2; D unresolved. Germline V gene lookup returns CDR1 MNHEY and CDR2 SMNVEV (reference sequence). There are 15 residues in the CDR3. Deletions cut 1 base from V and 3 bases from J, with 12 bases between. The CDR3 DNA reads TGTGCCAGCAGTTTATTAGGAGGAGTGGACTATGGCTACACCTTC. Amino acids: CASSLLGGVDYGYTF.

The chain carries TRBV28 and TRBJ2-7, with D tentatively TRBD2 (6 bases). Trimming took off 8 bases at V and 1 base at J, with 15 bases between the two ends. Germline lookup yields CDR1 MDHEN and CDR2 SYDVKM. The CDR3 sequence is 14 residues long. DNA of the CDR3: TGTGCCAGCGCCTCCCTAGCGAGGTCCTACGAGCAGTACTTC. Protein product: CASASLARSYEQYF.

The chain employs TRBV28 and TRBJ1-4, with no clear D. This CDR3 has 13 amino acids. Between the trimmed V and J ends, which lost 5 bases and 8 bases, there was a span of 12 bases. The germline CDR1 and CDR2 sequences are MDHEN and SYDVKM. In DNA form, the CDR3 reads TGTGCCAGCAGTCCCCCCCTATACGAAAAACTGTTTTTT. Amino acids: CASSPPLYEKLFF.

This clone has a handful of counts. This chain connects TRBV5-6 to TRBJ1-1; D possibly corresponds to TRBD1 (6 bases). Per the germline V gene, CDR1 is SGHDT and CDR2 is YYEEEE. Trimming took off 4 bases at V and 3 bases at J, with 13 bases between the two ends. The CDR3 length is 14 residues. CDR3 in DNA: TGTGCCAGCAGCGTGGAGGACAGCCACACTGAAGCTTTCTTT. This translates into CASSVEDSHTEAFF. The complete variable domain, with remaining parts taken from reference TRBV5-6 and TRBJ1-1, reads DAGVTQSPTHLIKTRGQQVTLRCSPKSGHDTVSWYQQALGQGPQFIFQYYEEEERQRGNFPDRFSGHQFPNYSSELNVNALLLGDSALYLCASSVEDSHTEAFFGQGTRLTVV.

This sequence joins TRBV11-2 and TRBJ1-4; the D gene is possibly TRBD1 (6 bases). Between the trimmed V and J ends, which lost 3 bases and 3 bases, there was a span of 17 bases. The germline gives CDR1 SGHAT, CDR2 FQNNGV. The CDR3 has 17 amino acids. The CDR3 DNA sequence: TGTGCCAGCAGCTTGGTGGCGGGGGCGGCGGCTAATGAAAAACTGTTTTTT. Protein: CASSLVAGAAANEKLFF.

V and J are TRBV28 and TRBJ1-1, with D possibly being TRBD1 (6 bases). V lost 7 bases and J 1 base, leaving 19 bases between the germline ends. The CDR3 runs to 16 residues. From germline, CDR1 is MDHEN and CDR2 SYDVKM. As DNA, the CDR3 is TGTGCCAGCACTAGGCAGGGGTCATTTAAGAACACTGAAGCTTTCTTT. Its protein product is CASTRQGSFKNTEAFF.

This clone showed up just once. The chain is built from TRBV4-1 and TRBJ2-5, with TRBD2 matching over 9 bases. Germline V CDR1 and CDR2: MGHRA, YSYEKL. This CDR3 has 16 amino acids. Germline trimming cut 1 base from V and 5 bases from J; bases unmatched to any gene: 8. The CDR3 DNA is TGCGCCAGCAGCCAAGTGGCTAGCGGGGTTTCTGAGACCCAGTACTTC. Protein sequence: CASSQVASGVSETQYF.

The genes are TRBV13 and TRBJ2-7, with D maybe TRBD2 (5 bases). This CDR3 has 15 residues. CDR1 is PRHDT, CDR2 FYEKMQ, per germline (reference sequence). Deletions cut 2 bases from V and 5 bases from J, with 16 bases between. The DNA for the CDR3 is TGTGCCAGCAGCTTAACGGGGTCCTATGAAAACGAGCAGTACTTC. Protein sequence: CASSLTGSYENEQYF.

This chain joins TRBV27 and TRBJ2-7; 9 bases fit TRBD1. The trim removed 0 bases at V and 7 bases at J, leaving 10 bases unmatched. The CDR3 has 16 residues. Looked up from germline, CDR1 is MNHEY and CDR2 is SMNVEV (reference sequence). This CDR3 reads CASSLSRTGALLEQYF. The CDR3 region has the DNA TGTGCCAGCAGTTTATCCAGGACAGGGGCTCTCTTAGAGCAGTACTTC.

This clone was recorded once. The genes are TRBV30 and TRBJ2-1; tentative D call: TRBD2 (7 bases). Germline CDR1 reads GTSNPN; CDR2 reads SVGIG (reference sequence). This CDR3 is 17 amino acids long. V gave up 8 bases and J gave up 0 bases, with 23 bases separating them. The CDR3 sequence is CATLGAGDRSSYNEQFF. CDR3 in DNA: TGTGCCACTCTGGGGGCGGGAGACCGGAGCTCCTACAATGAGCAGTTCTTC.

This rearrangement joins TRBV30 to TRBJ2-5; D is unresolved. The CDR3 sequence is 13 residues long. Germline loops: CDR1 GTSNPN, CDR2 SVGIG (reference sequence). Between the trimmed V and J ends, which lost 1 base and 4 bases, there was a span of 10 bases. CDR3 nucleotides: TGTGCCTGGAGTGGACCCGGCGGAGAGACCCAGTACTTC. Protein: CAWSGPGGETQYF.

This chain links TRBV6-1 with TRBJ2-5; a weak D match, TRBD1 (6 bases). This CDR3 has 14 residues. CDR1 and CDR2 from the germline V gene are MNHNS and SASEGT. V lost 5 bases, J lost 4 bases, and 14 bases lay in between. The CDR3: CASSSSWGRETQYF. The CDR3 DNA reads as TGTGCCAGCAGTTCGTCCTGGGGGCGAGAGACCCAGTACTTC.

The V gene is TRBV5-4, the J gene TRBJ2-1; possible D gene TRBD2, 6 bases. The V gene lost 4 bases and the J gene lost 12 bases, with 29 bases spanning the gap. The CDR3 loop spans 17 amino acids. Germline V gene sequence: CDR1 SGHNT, CDR2 YYREEE (reference sequence). The CDR3: CASSLISGTEPHRGQFF. CDR3 nucleotides: TGTGCCAGCAGCCTGATCTCCGGGACTGAGCCCCACCGAGGGCAGTTCTTC. Supplemented by reference TRBV5-4 and TRBJ2-1, the full variable domain reads ETGVTQSPTHLIKTRGQQVTLRCSSQSGHNTVSWYQQALGQGPQFIFQYYREEENGRGNFPPRFSGLQFPNYSSELNVNALELDDSALYLCASSLISGTEPHRGQFFGPGTRLTVL.

This chain connects TRBV28 to TRBJ2-3; 7 nucleotides line up with TRBD2. Germline V lookup: CDR1 MDHEN, CDR2 SYDVKM. The CDR3 totals 20 residues. J gave up 1 base and V 4 bases, and 20 bases lay outside the gene matches. This chain's CDR3 is CASSSPYGAGPQTRTDTQYF. For the CDR3, the DNA is TGTGCCAGCAGTTCCCCCTATGGAGCGGGACCCCAGACACGCACAGATACGCAGTATTTT.

This clone has only one observation. Other DNA sequences in this sample translate to the same CDR3. The chain combines TRBV29-1 with TRBJ2-7, with TRBD1 identical over 10 bases. In germline, CDR1 is SQVTM, CDR2 ANQGSEA. Trimming took 1 base from V and 4 from J; bases not matched to a gene: 1. This CDR3 contains 13 residues. This CDR3 is CSVEGTGGYEQYF. As DNA, the CDR3 is TGCAGCGTTGAAGGGACAGGGGGGTACGAGCAGTACTTC.

CDR3: CASSSTSGTYDEQYF. CDR3 bases: TGTGCCAGCAGCTCGACTAGCGGGACCTATGACGAGCAGTACTTC. The chain recombines TRBV7-2 with TRBJ2-7, with TRBD2 matching over 11 bases. The germline CDR1 and CDR2 sequences are SGHTA and FQGNSA. The V gene end was trimmed by 4 bases and the J gene end by 5 bases; junction bases not matched to a gene: 7. The CDR3 contains 15 residues.

On this clone itself: The sample has other DNA sequences that encode this CDR3 too. The V call is TRBV5-1, the J call TRBJ1-1, with TRBD1 identical over 7 bases. The CDR3 has 14 amino acids. Germline CDR1 SGHRS, CDR2 YFSETQ. The trim removed 0 bases at V and 2 bases at J, leaving 1 base unmatched. The CDR3 loop reads CASSLGGGNTEAFF. CDR3 DNA sequence: TGCGCCAGCAGCTTGGGAGGGGGCAACACTGAAGCTTTCTTT. Looking up the rest from reference TRBV5-1 and TRBJ1-1 gives the full variable domain: KAGVTQTPRYLIKTRGQQVTLSCSPISGHRSVSWYQQTPGQGLQFLFEYFSETQRNKGNFPGRFSGRQFSNSRSEMNVSTLELGDSALYLCASSLGGGNTEAFFGQGTRLTVV.

The J gene is TRBJ2-5, the V gene TRBV4-1; no definite D call. Germline V lookup: CDR1 MGHRA, CDR2 YSYEKL. With 1 base removed from V and 1 base from J, the gap between germline ends came to 10 bases. This CDR3 comprises 15 residues. In nucleotides, the CDR3 is TGCGCCAGCAGCCAAGTTTGGGCTGTCCAAGAGACCCAGTACTTC. It yields the protein CASSQVWAVQETQYF.

The chain has TRBV7-9 and TRBJ1-1, with 7 bases matching TRBD1. The CDR3 extends over 15 amino acids. Germline lookup yields CDR1 SEHNR and CDR2 FQNEAQ (reference sequence). The V segment lost 6 bases and the J segment 6 bases; nucleotides outside the gene matches: 13. The CDR3 DNA is TGTGCCAGCAGGACGACCCGAGACAGGGCCCCTGAAGCTTTCTTT. Translated, it gives CASRTTRDRAPEAFF. Full variable domain (missing parts from reference TRBV7-9 and TRBJ1-1): DTGVSQNPRHKITKRGQNVTFRCDPISEHNRLYWYRQTLGQGPEFLTYFQNEAQLEKSRLLSDRFSAERPKGSFSTLEIQRTEQGDSAMYLCASRTTRDRAPEAFFGQGTRLTVV.

V is TRBV27 and J is TRBJ2-1, with D possibly matching TRBD2 (6 bases). Germline assignment: CDR1 MNHEY and CDR2 SMNVEV (reference sequence). CDR3 size: 15 residues. V was pared by 6 bases and J by 7 bases, with 19 bases between. The CDR3 DNA sequence: TGTGCCAGCAGGTCGGCGGGACTCGGCTATAATGAGCAGTTCTTC. Its translation: CASRSAGLGYNEQFF.